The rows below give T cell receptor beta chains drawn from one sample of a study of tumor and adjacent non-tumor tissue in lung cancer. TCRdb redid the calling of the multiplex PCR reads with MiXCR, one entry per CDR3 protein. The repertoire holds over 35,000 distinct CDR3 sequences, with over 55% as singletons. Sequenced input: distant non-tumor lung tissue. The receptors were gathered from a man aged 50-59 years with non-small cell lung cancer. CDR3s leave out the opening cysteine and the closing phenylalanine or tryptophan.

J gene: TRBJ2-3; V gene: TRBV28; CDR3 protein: ASTSDNGTSGALGDTQY
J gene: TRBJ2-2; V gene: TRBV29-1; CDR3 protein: SAGPNTGELF
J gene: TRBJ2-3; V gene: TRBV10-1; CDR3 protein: TSSEAGTDTQY
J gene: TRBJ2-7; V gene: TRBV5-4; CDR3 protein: ANSFGGLAGDAHGQY
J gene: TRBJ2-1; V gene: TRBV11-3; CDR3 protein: ASSYAIGAQYNEQF
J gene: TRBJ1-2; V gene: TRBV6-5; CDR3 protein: ASSYSGAALIYGYT
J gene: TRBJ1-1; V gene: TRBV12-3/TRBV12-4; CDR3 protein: AGSYRREMNTEVF
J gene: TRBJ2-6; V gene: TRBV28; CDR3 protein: ASRGSGANVLT
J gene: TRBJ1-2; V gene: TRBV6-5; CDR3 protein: ASSYRSNYGYT
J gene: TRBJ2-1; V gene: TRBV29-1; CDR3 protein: SASQLTKGNEQF
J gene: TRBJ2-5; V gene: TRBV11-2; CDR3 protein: ASSLSRDTQY
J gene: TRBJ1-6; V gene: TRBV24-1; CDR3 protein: TTSDSYNNSPLH
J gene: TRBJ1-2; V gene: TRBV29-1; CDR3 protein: SVEENGDGST
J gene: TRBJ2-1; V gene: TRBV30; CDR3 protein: AWSPQRERQY
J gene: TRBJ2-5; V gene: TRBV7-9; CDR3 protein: ASSLADREEETQY
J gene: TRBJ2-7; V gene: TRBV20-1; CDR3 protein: SANPYSYEPY
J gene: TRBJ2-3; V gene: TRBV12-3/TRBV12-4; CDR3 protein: ASNQGASPIDPQY
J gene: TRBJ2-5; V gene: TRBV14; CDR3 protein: ASNQDGGHRETQY
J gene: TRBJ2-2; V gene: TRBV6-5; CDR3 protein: ASSKVRGQAGELF
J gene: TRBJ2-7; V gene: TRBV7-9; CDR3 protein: ASSALPGGRLYEQY
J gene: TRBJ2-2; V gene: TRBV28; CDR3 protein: ASPKTGGNSVGELF
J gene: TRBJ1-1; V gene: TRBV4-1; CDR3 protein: ACSTRTENTEAF
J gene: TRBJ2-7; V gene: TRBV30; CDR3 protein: AWGQGGEQY
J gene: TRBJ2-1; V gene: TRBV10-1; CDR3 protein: ASSEGGRDERF
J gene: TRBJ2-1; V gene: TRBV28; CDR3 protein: ASSSTFGTQTDSYNEQF
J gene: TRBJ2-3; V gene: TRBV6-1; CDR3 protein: TSSEAPEQPRGDTQY
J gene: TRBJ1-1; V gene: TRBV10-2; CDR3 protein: ASSRNSNAEAF
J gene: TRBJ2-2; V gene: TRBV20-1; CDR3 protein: SVQGTLSTGELF
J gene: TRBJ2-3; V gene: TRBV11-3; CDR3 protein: ANSFSSSTDMQY
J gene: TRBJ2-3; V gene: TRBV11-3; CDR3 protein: ASSLDQNTDMRY
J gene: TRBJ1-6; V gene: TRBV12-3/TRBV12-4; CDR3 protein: ASSLRARGNSPLH
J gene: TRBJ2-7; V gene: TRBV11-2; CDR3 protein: ANSLVSHVHAIYEQY
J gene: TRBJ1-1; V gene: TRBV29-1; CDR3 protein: SIEGASITEAF
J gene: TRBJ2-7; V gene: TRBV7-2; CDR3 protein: AGSPLDSGSRYEQY
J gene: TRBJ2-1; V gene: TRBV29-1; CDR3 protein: SVGIGPSFYNGQF
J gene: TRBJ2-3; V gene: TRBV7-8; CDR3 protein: ASSPQLTDTQY
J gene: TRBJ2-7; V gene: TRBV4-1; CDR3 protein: ASSLTLRASREGY
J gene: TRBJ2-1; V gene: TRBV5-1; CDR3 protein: ASSLLAGDAYNEQF
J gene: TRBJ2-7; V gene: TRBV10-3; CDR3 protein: ATRPGLAGNKQY
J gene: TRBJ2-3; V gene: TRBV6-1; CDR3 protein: ASSEVWADTQY
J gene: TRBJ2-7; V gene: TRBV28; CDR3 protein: ASSFRRSSYEQY
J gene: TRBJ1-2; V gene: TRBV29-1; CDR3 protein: SASDRYGYT
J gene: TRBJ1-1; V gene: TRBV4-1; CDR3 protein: ASSQVDMNIDAF
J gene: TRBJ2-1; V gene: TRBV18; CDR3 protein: ASSRRQGQDNEQF